The sequence of this T cell receptor (beta chain) was determined in a study of T cell repertoires in aging, cancer and after chemotherapy. Study-level background: About 8.8 million TCR reads were in the whole dataset.

Peripheral blood genomic DNA, not sorted cells or RNA, was the template. Rearranged V-D-J TRB sequences were amplified with a mixed TRB-A/B primer pool. TCRdb reprocessed the multiplex PCR reads via MiXCR and lists one record per CDR3 protein. The top ten hold 45% to 50% of the sample, which has some 14,000 distinct CDR3 sequences, approximately 25% seen once. This clonotype has more than one count but fewer than ten. V dropped 2 bases and J dropped 7 bases, with 15 bases sitting between them. The CDR3 sequence is 15 residues long. CDR1 and CDR2 (germline): SGHNT, YYREEE (reference sequence). This clonotype was obtained from a human donor in good health. V gene TRBV5-4 combines with J gene TRBJ1-4; D perhaps matches TRBD1 (5 bases). Sequences were obtained from blood. In DNA, the CDR3 is TGTGCCAGCAGCTTCCGGAGGGGCGCGGGTGAAAAACTGTTTTTT. Its translation: CASSFRRGAGEKLFF.